What follows are 14 T cell receptor beta chains derived from one specimen sequenced in a study of metastatic and nonmetastatic thyroid tumors. TCRdb re-called the PCR reads through MiXCR. The sample holds roughly 46,000 clones, about 22% seen once. Ahead of thyroid surgery, no patient had received treatment of any kind. The source material was blood. Receptor source: a male donor with papillary thyroid cancer or a benign thyroid nodule (not recorded which). Some clones in this sample may be carry-over from other donors' samples.

This clone was seen ten or more times. The chain uses TRBV3-1 and TRBJ1-1; TRBD1 is a possible D gene (6 bases). Germline V CDR1 and CDR2: LGHDT, YNNKEL (reference sequence). This CDR3 contains 14 residues. The V end was cut by 1 base, the J end by 1 base, with 7 bases between. CDR3 DNA: TGTGCCAGCAGCCAAGGGGGGCCGAACACTGAAGCTTTCTTT. This gives the protein CASSQGGPNTEAFF.

A note on this clone: The junction does not match germline at one end; this may be a read error. This chain joins TRBV6-1 and TRBJ2-7; TRBD1 matches at 7 bases. The CDR3 loop spans 17 amino acids. Per the germline V gene, CDR1 is MNHNS and CDR2 is SASEGT. The CDR3 is CASTTYAVTGILHDQYF. The CDR3 DNA sequence: TGTGCCAGCACCACTTACGCCGTGACAGGGATCCTCCACGATCAGTACTTC.

This clone is medium-sized (0.01 to 0.1%). This chain uses TRBV6-5 with TRBJ1-5, with 8 positions matching TRBD1. Germline V gene sequence: CDR1 MNHEY, CDR2 SVGAGI. V shed 0 bases, J shed 7 bases, and the junction held 5 bases outside the gene matches. The CDR3 is 15 residues long. The CDR3 here is CASSYSMDRAQPQHF. The CDR3 region has the DNA TGTGCCAGCAGTTACTCGATGGACAGGGCCCAGCCCCAGCATTTT.

V and J are TRBV2 and TRBJ1-5, with D possibly being TRBD1 (5 bases). Looked up from germline, CDR1 is SNHLY and CDR2 is FYNNEI. Trimming pared 7 bases from V and 9 bases from J, leaving 13 bases between. CDR3 length equals 12 residues. As DNA, the CDR3 is TGTGCCAGCACTACGACCGGGGGGCCCCAGCATTTT. It encodes CASTTTGGPQHF.

The V gene is TRBV20-1, the J gene TRBJ2-2; possible D gene TRBD2, 6 bases. The germline gives CDR1 DFQATT, CDR2 SNEGSKA (reference sequence). The CDR3 is 15 residues long. Trimming stripped 1 base from V and 0 bases from J, with 9 bases between. CDR3 sequence reads: CSARVGDSNTGELFF. CDR3 DNA sequence: TGCAGTGCTAGAGTGGGGGACTCGAACACCGGGGAGCTGTTTTTT.

Many counts were recorded for this clone. This chain links TRBV15 with TRBJ1-1; D gene unclear. CDR1 and CDR2 from the germline V gene are LNHNV and YYDKDF (reference sequence). V was clipped by 2 bases and J by 5 bases, with 12 bases between them. The CDR3 runs to 14 residues. CDR3 amino acids: CATSRNRVGTEAFF. For the CDR3, the DNA is TGTGCCACCAGCAGAAATCGGGTTGGGACTGAAGCTTTCTTT.

This chain joins TRBV20-1 and TRBJ2-1; TRBD1 agrees at 9 bases. The germline V gene encodes CDR1 DFQATT and CDR2 SNEGSKA (reference sequence). The J segment lost 5 bases and the V segment lost 5 bases, leaving 10 bases of the junction unmatched. This CDR3 spans 15 amino acids. CDR3 amino acids: CSAHAGTGINNEQFF. DNA of the CDR3: TGCAGTGCTCATGCCGGGACAGGGATTAACAATGAGCAGTTCTTC.

J is TRBJ2-1 and V is TRBV20-1; maybe TRBD2 (5 bases). The V end was cut by 0 bases, the J end by 0 bases, with 12 bases between. The CDR3 is 16 residues long. Germline V gene data show CDR1 as DFQATT and CDR2 as SNEGSKA (reference sequence). CDR3 loop: CSARDRGPFSYNEQFF. CDR3 coding DNA: TGCAGTGCTAGAGATAGAGGGCCCTTCTCCTACAATGAGCAGTTCTTC.

In its sample, this clone was seen many times. This chain links TRBV20-1 with TRBJ1-1; TRBD1 aligns across 7 bases. The CDR3 is made up of 14 amino acids. J gave up 2 bases and V 6 bases, and 9 bases lay outside the gene matches. Per the germline V gene, CDR1 is DFQATT and CDR2 is SNEGSKA (reference sequence). The CDR3 DNA follows: TGCAGTGCCCGGGTAGGGGGCCTAAACACTGAAGCTTTCTTT. Protein: CSARVGGLNTEAFF.

This clone was observed a handful of times. The rearrangement uses TRBV15 and TRBJ1-5; tentative D call: TRBD1 (5 bases). Germline V gene lookup returns CDR1 LNHNV and CDR2 YYDKDF (reference sequence). V shed 0 bases and J shed 3 bases, with 12 bases lying between them. This CDR3 is built from 16 residues. The CDR3 coding sequence is TGTGCCACCAGCAGAGATCTATGGGACTCCAATCAGCCCCAGCATTTT. Translated: CATSRDLWDSNQPQHF.

CDR3 coding DNA: TGTGCCAGCGGATACTGGACCGGGGAGCTGTTTTTT. Residues: CASGYWTGELFF. The chain carries TRBV27 and TRBJ2-2; D call uncertain. This CDR3 comprises 12 residues. Trimming left V 8 bases short and J 5 bases short, with 9 bases between. The germline V gene encodes CDR1 MNHEY and CDR2 SMNVEV (reference sequence).

The CDR3 nucleotides read TGCAGTGCTAATCTAGTAGCGGGAGCGTTTCCTGAGCAGTTCTTC. The encoded protein is CSANLVAGAFPEQFF. The rearrangement joins TRBV20-1 to TRBJ2-1; 9 positions agree with TRBD2. With 4 bases clipped from V and 9 bases from J, the junction kept 13 bases outside the gene matches. The CDR3 length is 15 residues. From germline, CDR1 is DFQATT and CDR2 SNEGSKA (reference sequence).

The chain combines TRBV5-1 with TRBJ2-1; 12 bases fit TRBD2. Unmatched junction bases numbered 9, after V lost 3 bases and J lost 8 bases. Germline assignment: CDR1 SGHRS and CDR2 YFSETQ. The CDR3 spans 16 residues. The CDR3 reads CASSSTSGRSFHEQFF. The CDR3 coding sequence is TGCGCCAGCAGCTCCACTAGCGGGAGGTCCTTTCATGAGCAGTTCTTC.

This clone was detected ten times or more. The chain combines TRBV2 with TRBJ2-3, with 13 bases lining up with TRBD2. The length of the CDR3 is 16 residues. Per the germline V gene, CDR1 is SNHLY and CDR2 is FYNNEI. J gave up 8 bases and V 5 bases, and 10 bases lay outside the gene matches. The CDR3 bases are TGTGCCAGCAGTAGGACTAGCGGGAGCACTGAAACTACGCAGTATTTT. Residues: CASSRTSGSTETTQYF.